These T cell receptor beta chains were read from a single sample in a study of cytomegalovirus exposure and HLA in healthy donors. TCRdb's copy holds only in-frame clones and misses some; the assay was immunoSEQ multiplex PCR. The sample lists over 55,000 clones; about 70% were seen once. Sequencing was carried out using PBMCs. These receptors all stem from a woman aged 45-65 years in good health and CMV-seropositive. CDR3s include the opening cysteine and the closing phenylalanine or tryptophan. D genes are given only for firm matches. The size field is filled for only some rows; it gives once, few, many or a size class.

TRBV4-3	TRBD1	NA	16	TRBJ2-3	CASSQYDRGGTDTQYF	TGCGCCAGCAGCCAGTATGACAGGGGGGGGACAGATACGCAGTATTTT
TRBV19	TRBD1	NA	14	TRBJ2-1	CASRTQGSDNEQFF	TGTGCCAGTAGGACACAGGGGTCCGACAATGAGCAGTTCTTC
TRBV10-2	TRBD1	few	15	TRBJ1-5	CASSGGQKSNQPQHF	TGCGCCAGCAGTGGGGGACAGAAGAGCAATCAGCCCCAGCATTTT
TRBV27	NA	NA	12	TRBJ2-1	CASSLYRGEQFF	TGTGCCAGCAGTTTATACCGGGGTGAGCAGTTCTTC
TRBV18	NA	NA	13	TRBJ2-3	CASSPLTTDTQYF	TGTGCCAGCTCGCCCCTAACCACAGATACGCAGTATTTT
TRBV5-1	TRBD2	NA	15	TRBJ2-7	CASSATSGSKDEQYF	TGCGCCAGCAGCGCGACTAGCGGGAGTAAGGACGAGCAGTACTTC
TRBV5-4	TRBD2	NA	17	TRBJ2-3	CASDTSGGPGGADTQYF	TGTGCCAGTGATACTAGCGGGGGGCCCGGAGGCGCAGATACGCAGTATTTT
TRBV5-1	TRBD1	NA	13	TRBJ1-2	CASSFGQGDGYTF	TGCGCCAGCAGCTTCGGACAGGGGGATGGCTACACCTTC
TRBV7-9	TRBD2	NA	16	TRBJ2-3	CASSRRRLADTDTQYF	TGTGCCAGCAGCCGAAGACGACTAGCGGATACAGATACGCAGTATTTT
TRBV27	NA	NA	13	TRBJ2-7	CASSSGQTYEQYF	TGTGCCAGCAGTTCAGGACAGACCTACGAGCAGTACTTC
TRBV6-6	NA	NA	11	TRBJ1-1	CASGRGIEAFF	TGTGCCAGCGGGCGAGGGATTGAAGCTTTCTTT
TRBV5-4	TRBD2	NA	16	TRBJ2-5	CASSLAGAGGGETQYF	TGTGCCAGCAGCTTGGCCGGGGCGGGGGGTGGAGAGACCCAGTACTTC
TRBV7-2	NA	few	14	TRBJ2-1	CASRDTRQYNEQFF	TGTGCCAGCAGAGACACTCGACAGTACAATGAGCAGTTCTTC
TRBV19	TRBD2	NA	20	TRBJ2-1	CASSSASSGLAGGTYNEQFF	TGTGCCAGTAGTTCCGCCTCCTCGGGACTAGCGGGGGGTACCTACAATGAGCAGTTCTTC
TRBV7-2	NA	few	14	TRBJ1-1	CASSLTRLNTEAFF	TGTGCCAGCAGCTTGACTCGCTTGAACACTGAAGCTTTCTTT
TRBV27	NA	NA	14	TRBJ1-2	CASRFTGSIYGYTF	TGTGCCAGCAGATTCACCGGGAGCATCTATGGCTACACCTTC
TRBV7-9	TRBD1	once	15	TRBJ2-2	CASSRGQALTGELFF	TGTGCCAGCAGCCGTGGACAGGCTCTAACCGGGGAGCTGTTTTTT
TRBV27	TRBD2	few	17	TRBJ2-1	CASSLGTSGSLYNEQFF	TGTGCCAGCAGTCTAGGGACTAGCGGGAGTTTGTACAATGAGCAGTTCTTC
TRBV7-9	NA	NA	14	TRBJ2-5	CASSLGLWEKTQYF	TGTGCCAGCAGCTTAGGACTATGGGAAAAGACCCAGTACTTC
TRBV30	NA	NA	16	TRBJ1-5	CAWSSTGRGSNQPQHF	TGTGCCTGGAGTTCTACAGGGAGGGGTAGCAATCAGCCCCAGCATTTT
TRBV4-1	TRBD1	NA	16	TRBJ1-6	CASSQGQGAAISPLHF	TGCGCCAGCAGCCAAGGGCAGGGGGCCGCAATATCACCCCTCCACTTT
TRBV18	NA	few	15	TRBJ2-7	CASSLAGGVTYEQYF	TGTGCCAGCTCACTAGCTGGCGGGGTCACCTACGAGCAGTACTTC
TRBV6-6	TRBD1	NA	14	TRBJ1-2	CASMSTGGLHGYTF	TGTGCCAGCATGTCGACAGGGGGTTTGCATGGCTACACCTTC
TRBV6-5	TRBD2	NA	15	TRBJ2-3	CASSWTSGSTDTQYF	TGTGCCAGCAGTTGGACTAGCGGGAGTACAGATACGCAGTATTTT
TRBV14	TRBD2	few	16	TRBJ2-1	CASSPLAVSSYNEQFF	TGTGCCAGCAGCCCCCTAGCGGTAAGCTCCTACAATGAGCAGTTCTTC
TRBV30	TRBD1	few	18	TRBJ1-1	CAWRAPGPGQGFGTEAFF	TGTGCCTGGAGGGCTCCGGGACCGGGACAGGGGTTTGGAACTGAAGCTTTCTTT
TRBV5-4	NA	NA	15	TRBJ2-7	CASSSTQGGSYEQYF	TGTGCCAGCAGCTCCACGCAAGGGGGAAGCTACGAGCAGTACTTC
TRBV30	NA	NA	12	TRBJ1-1	CAWMGSYTEAFF	TGTGCCTGGATGGGCAGCTACACTGAAGCTTTCTTT
TRBV6-6	NA	NA	14	TRBJ2-7	CASSSPQSSYEQYF	TGTGCCAGCAGTAGTCCACAGTCCTCCTACGAGCAGTACTTC
TRBV15	TRBD2	NA	16	TRBJ2-5	CATSKGTSGGEETQYF	TGTGCCACCAGCAAAGGGACTAGCGGGGGCGAAGAGACCCAGTACTTC
TRBV11-2	NA	NA	14	TRBJ2-1	CASSLAPSYNEQFF	TGTGCCAGCAGCTTAGCTCCCTCCTACAATGAGCAGTTCTTC
TRBV7-9	NA	NA	14	TRBJ1-2	CASSSGLANYGYTF	TGTGCCAGCAGCTCCGGGTTAGCTAACTATGGCTACACCTTC